This T cell receptor (beta chain) came from a study of blood T cell repertoires in COVID-19. While infection was still active, Seattle patients were enrolled and then followed longitudinally. Some clones are missing from TCRdb's copy, which holds only in-frame ones; the method was immunoSEQ multiplex PCR. This sample has about 120,000 clones, with roughly 90% found just once. This CDR3 is built from 15 residues. Germline CDR1 is LNHDA and CDR2 is SQIVND (reference sequence). J was trimmed by 6 bases and V by 7 bases; bases with no gene match: 13. Sequenced material: peripheral blood. The V gene is TRBV19, the J gene TRBJ1-1; 8 nucleotides agree with TRBD1. This clonotype was obtained from a woman aged 55 to 70 with COVID-19, enrolled during active disease. CDR3: CASTLDRASRAEAFF. CDR3 nucleotides: TGTGCCAGTACGTTGGACAGGGCCTCCAGAGCTGAAGCTTTCTTT.